Given below is one T cell receptor beta chain in context. The antigen is not known. MiXCR was run by TCRdb on the reads, yielding one entry per CDR3 protein. The repertoire consists of some 500,000 distinct CDR3 sequences, with around 40% occurring once and the leading ten covering over 45%. CDR3 length equals 16 residues. The V end lost 5 bases, the J end lost 0 bases, and 15 bases lay between the germline ends. Germline values: CDR1 ENHRY, CDR2 SYGVKD. These data originate in a study of T cell repertoires in cytomegalovirus infection. The study's findings and limits: Predominance within the ex vivo response was attributable to HLA-C-restricted CMV-specific TCR beta clonotypes. Identification of carriers of CMV plus the relevant HLA was performed using cumulative public TCR beta family frequency.

The sequence came from a human donor in good health (CMV status not recorded). Some clones in this sample may be carry-over from other donors' samples. This specimen was cultured PBMCs, taken from culture after CMV antigen stimulation. The genes are TRBV10-3 and TRBJ2-3; possible D gene TRBD1, 6 bases. The DNA of the CDR3 is TGTGCCATCAGTACCTGGACAGTTTCTAGCACAGATACGCAGTATTTT. Its protein is CAISTWTVSSTDTQYF.